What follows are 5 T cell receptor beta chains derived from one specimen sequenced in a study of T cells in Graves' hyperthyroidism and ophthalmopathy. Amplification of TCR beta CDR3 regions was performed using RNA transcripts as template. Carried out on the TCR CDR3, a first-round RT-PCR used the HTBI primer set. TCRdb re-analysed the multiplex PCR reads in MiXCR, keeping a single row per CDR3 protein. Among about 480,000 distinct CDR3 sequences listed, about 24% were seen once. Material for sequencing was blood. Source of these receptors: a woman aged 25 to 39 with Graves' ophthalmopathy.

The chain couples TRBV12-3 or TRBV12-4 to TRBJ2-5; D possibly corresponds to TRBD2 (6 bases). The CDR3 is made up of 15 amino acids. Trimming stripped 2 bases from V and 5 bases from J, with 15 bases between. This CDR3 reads CASSLSSSVGETQYF. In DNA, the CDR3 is TGTGCCAGCAGTTTATCCTCTAGCGTCGGTGAGACCCAGTACTTC.

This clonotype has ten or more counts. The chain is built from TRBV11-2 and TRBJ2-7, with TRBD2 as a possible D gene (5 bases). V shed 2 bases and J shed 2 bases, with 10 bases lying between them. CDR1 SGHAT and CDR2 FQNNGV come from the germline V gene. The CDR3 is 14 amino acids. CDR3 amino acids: CASSLLPGTYEQYF. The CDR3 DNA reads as TGTGCCAGCAGCTTATTGCCGGGAACCTACGAGCAGTACTTC.

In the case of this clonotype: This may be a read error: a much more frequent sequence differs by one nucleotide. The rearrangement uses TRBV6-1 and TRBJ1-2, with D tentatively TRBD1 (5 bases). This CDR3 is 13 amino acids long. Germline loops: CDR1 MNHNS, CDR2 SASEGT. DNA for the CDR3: TGTGCCTGCAGTCCCCCGATTCCAGGGGGCTACACCTTC. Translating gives CACSPPIPGGYTF.

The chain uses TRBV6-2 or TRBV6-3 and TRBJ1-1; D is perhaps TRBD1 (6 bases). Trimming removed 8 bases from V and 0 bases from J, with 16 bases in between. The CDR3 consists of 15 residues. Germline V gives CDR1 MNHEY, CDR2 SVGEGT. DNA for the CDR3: TGTGCCAGCCACGACAGGCTTAACATGAACACTGAAGCTTTCTTT. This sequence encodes CASHDRLNMNTEAFF.

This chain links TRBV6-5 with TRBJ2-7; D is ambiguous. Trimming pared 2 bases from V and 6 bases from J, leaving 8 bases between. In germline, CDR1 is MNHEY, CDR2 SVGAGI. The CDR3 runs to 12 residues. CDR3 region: CASSYRVPEQYF. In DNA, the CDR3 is TGTGCCAGCAGTTACCGGGTCCCCGAGCAGTACTTC.